This T cell receptor (beta chain) comes out of a study of blood T cell repertoires in COVID-19. For the study at large: Samples of COVID-19 (acute and convalescent) were obtained from the United States, Italy and Spain. Nucleic acid was either cDNA or gDNA, and it came from T cells, B-cell-depleted T cells, or PBMCs.

This clone was picked up a small number of times. As originally analysed: The authors estimated nucleated cell counts from reference gene primer amplification. This table comes from immunoSEQ multiplex PCR, and its TCRdb copy is limited to in-frame clones, with some not included. V, J and clone size are those of that table, while D and trimming were read from the DNA. The data show about 110,000 clones, approximately 80% seen once. V shed 0 bases and J 5 bases; nucleotides not matched to a gene: 6. This CDR3 has 15 amino acids. Germline V gene lookup returns CDR1 SGHRS and CDR2 YFSETQ. This rearrangement joins TRBV5-1 to TRBJ1-1; TRBD1 matches 8 bases. The TCR comes from a woman aged 55-70 years with acute or convalescent COVID-19. Sequenced sample: peripheral blood. CDR3 protein: CASSLGGQGVTEAFF. CDR3 DNA sequence: TGCGCCAGCAGCTTGGGTGGACAGGGTGTAACTGAAGCTTTCTTT. Using reference TRBV5-1 and TRBJ1-1 for the parts outside the CDR3, the full variable domain is KAGVTQTPRYLIKTRGQQVTLSCSPISGHRSVSWYQQTPGQGLQFLFEYFSETQRNKGNFPGRFSGRQFSNSRSEMNVSTLELGDSALYLCASSLGGQGVTEAFFGQGTRLTVV.